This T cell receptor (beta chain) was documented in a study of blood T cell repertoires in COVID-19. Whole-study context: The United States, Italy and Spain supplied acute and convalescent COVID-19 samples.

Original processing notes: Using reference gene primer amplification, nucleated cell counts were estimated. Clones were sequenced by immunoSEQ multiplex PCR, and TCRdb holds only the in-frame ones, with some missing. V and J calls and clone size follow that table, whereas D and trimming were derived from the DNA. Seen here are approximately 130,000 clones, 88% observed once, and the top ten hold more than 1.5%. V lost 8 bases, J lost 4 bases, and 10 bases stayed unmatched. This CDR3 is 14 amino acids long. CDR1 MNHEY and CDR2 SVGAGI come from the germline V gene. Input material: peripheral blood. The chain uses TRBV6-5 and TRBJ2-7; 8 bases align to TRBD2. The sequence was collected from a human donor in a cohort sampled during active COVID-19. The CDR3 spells CASSSGGVWYEQYF. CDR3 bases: TGTGCCAGCTCTTCGGGGGGGGTTTGGTACGAGCAGTACTTC.